The rows below give T cell receptor beta chains drawn from one sample of a study of OX40 agonist ivuxolimab in advanced cancers. Assay used: immunoSEQ multiplex PCR; TCRdb lists only in-frame clones, some missing. The repertoire holds about 69,000 clones, with around four fifths as singletons. The material was CD4+ or CD8+ T cells sorted from blood, obtained in a trial of the OX40 agonist ivuxolimab. The receptor source for this set is an adult with an advanced solid tumor such as melanoma, head and neck, liver or kidney cancer. Each CDR3 is given with its conserved first and last residue. A D gene is named only where the DNA matches it firmly. A row's size may be missing; if present it is once, few, many or a size class.

abundance	j_gene	v_gene	d_gene	CDR3aa	CDR3nt
few	TRBJ1-1	TRBV10-2	TRBD1	CAIPDRENTEAFF	TGCGCCATACCGGACAGGGAGAACACTGAAGCTTTCTTT
NA	TRBJ2-3	TRBV7-2	NA	CASSLAQGLVSDTQYF	TGTGCCAGCAGCTTAGCGCAGGGCCTAGTGTCGGATACGCAGTATTTT
NA	TRBJ2-1	TRBV29-1	TRBD2	CSVEGGTSGSDNEQFF	TGCAGCGTTGAAGGCGGGACTAGCGGGAGTGACAATGAGCAGTTCTTC
NA	TRBJ2-2	TRBV6-1	TRBD2	CASSVASGVDGELFF	TGTGCCAGCAGTGTGGCTAGCGGGGTGGACGGGGAGCTGTTTTTT
NA	TRBJ1-5	TRBV19	NA	CASSEAGYNQPQHF	TGTGCCAGTAGTGAAGCAGGGTACAATCAGCCCCAGCATTTT
NA	TRBJ2-7	TRBV11-3	NA	CASSLDDSEQYF	TGTGCCAGCAGCTTAGATGACAGCGAGCAGTACTTC
NA	TRBJ1-1	TRBV7-9	NA	CATRTNRYNTEAFF	TGTGCCACACGAACCAACAGGTATAACACTGAAGCTTTCTTT
few	TRBJ1-1	TRBV27	NA	CASSYDRSTEAFF	TGTGCCAGCAGTTACGACAGGTCCACTGAAGCTTTCTTT
NA	TRBJ1-1	TRBV23-1	NA	CASSQLREHGAFF	TGCGCCAGCAGTCAATTACGGGAACACGGAGCTTTCTTT
NA	TRBJ2-7	TRBV27	TRBD2	CASSTRPPLAGGSYEQYF	TGTGCCAGCAGTACCCGCCCACCTCTAGCGGGGGGCTCCTACGAGCAGTACTTC
NA	TRBJ1-1	TRBV15	TRBD1	CATSRDTQGAGAFF	TGTGCCACCAGCAGAGACACACAGGGGGCTGGTGCTTTCTTT